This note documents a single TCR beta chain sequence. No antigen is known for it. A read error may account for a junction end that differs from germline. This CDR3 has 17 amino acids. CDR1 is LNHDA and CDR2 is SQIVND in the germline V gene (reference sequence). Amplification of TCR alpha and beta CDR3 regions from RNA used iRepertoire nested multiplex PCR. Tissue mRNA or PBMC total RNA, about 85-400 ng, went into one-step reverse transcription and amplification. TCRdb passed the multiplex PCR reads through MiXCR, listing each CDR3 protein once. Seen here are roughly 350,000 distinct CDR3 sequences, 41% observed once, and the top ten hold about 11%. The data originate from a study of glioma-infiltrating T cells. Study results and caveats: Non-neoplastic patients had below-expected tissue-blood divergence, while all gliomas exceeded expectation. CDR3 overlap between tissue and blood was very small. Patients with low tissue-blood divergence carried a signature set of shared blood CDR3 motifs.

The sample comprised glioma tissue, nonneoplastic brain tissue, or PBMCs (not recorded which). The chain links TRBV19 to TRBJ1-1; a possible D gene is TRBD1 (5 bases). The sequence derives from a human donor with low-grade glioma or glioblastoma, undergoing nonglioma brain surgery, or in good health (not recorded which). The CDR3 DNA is TGTGCCAGTAGTATAGTAGGGGCTTACCCACCTAGGACTGGAGCTTTCTTT. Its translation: CASSIVGAYPPRTGAFF. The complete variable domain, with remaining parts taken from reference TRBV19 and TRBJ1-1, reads DGGITQSPKYLFRKEGQNVTLSCEQNLNHDAMYWYRQDPGQGLRLIYYSQIVNDFQKGDIAEGYSVSREKKESFPLTVTSAQKNPTAFYLCASSIVGAYPPRTGAFFGQGTRLTVV.